The TCR beta chain described here comes from a study of blood T cell repertoires in COVID-19. Study-level background: Collection of acute and convalescent COVID-19 samples took place in the United States, Italy and Spain.

Generated by immunoSEQ multiplex PCR, the TCRdb table keeps only in-frame clones and is missing some. The table has about 190,000 clones, about 88% seen once. Enrollees, roughly 18 to 90 years old, lived in some 24 US areas. Donors of Cohort 3 who recovered were those that had two negative PCRs, clearance, or symptom resolution. This clonotype was obtained from a woman aged 30 to 39 who had recovered from COVID-19. Source material: PBMCs or T cells enriched from blood (not recorded which).

CDR3 in amino acids: CASKQGWANEKLFF. In nucleotides, the CDR3 is TGTGCCAGCAAACAGGGGTGGGCTAATGAAAAACTGTTTTTT. The V gene is TRBV6-5, the J gene TRBJ1-4, with 7 bases identical to TRBD1. The J segment lost 3 bases and the V segment lost 7 bases, leaving 5 bases of the junction unmatched. The CDR3 length is 14 residues. Per the germline V gene, CDR1 is MNHEY and CDR2 is SVGAGI.